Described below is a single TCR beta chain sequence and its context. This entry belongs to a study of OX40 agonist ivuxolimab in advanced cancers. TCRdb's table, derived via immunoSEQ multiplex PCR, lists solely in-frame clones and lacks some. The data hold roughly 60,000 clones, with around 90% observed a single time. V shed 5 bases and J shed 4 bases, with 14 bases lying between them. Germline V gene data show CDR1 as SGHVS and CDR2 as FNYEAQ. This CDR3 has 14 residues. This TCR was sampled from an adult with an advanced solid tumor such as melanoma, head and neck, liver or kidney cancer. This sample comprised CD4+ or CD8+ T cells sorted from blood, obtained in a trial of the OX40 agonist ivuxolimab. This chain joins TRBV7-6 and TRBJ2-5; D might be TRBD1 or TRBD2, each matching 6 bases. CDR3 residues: CASSPVEGGETQYF. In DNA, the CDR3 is TGTGCCAGCAGCCCCGTCGAGGGGGGAGAGACCCAGTACTTC.